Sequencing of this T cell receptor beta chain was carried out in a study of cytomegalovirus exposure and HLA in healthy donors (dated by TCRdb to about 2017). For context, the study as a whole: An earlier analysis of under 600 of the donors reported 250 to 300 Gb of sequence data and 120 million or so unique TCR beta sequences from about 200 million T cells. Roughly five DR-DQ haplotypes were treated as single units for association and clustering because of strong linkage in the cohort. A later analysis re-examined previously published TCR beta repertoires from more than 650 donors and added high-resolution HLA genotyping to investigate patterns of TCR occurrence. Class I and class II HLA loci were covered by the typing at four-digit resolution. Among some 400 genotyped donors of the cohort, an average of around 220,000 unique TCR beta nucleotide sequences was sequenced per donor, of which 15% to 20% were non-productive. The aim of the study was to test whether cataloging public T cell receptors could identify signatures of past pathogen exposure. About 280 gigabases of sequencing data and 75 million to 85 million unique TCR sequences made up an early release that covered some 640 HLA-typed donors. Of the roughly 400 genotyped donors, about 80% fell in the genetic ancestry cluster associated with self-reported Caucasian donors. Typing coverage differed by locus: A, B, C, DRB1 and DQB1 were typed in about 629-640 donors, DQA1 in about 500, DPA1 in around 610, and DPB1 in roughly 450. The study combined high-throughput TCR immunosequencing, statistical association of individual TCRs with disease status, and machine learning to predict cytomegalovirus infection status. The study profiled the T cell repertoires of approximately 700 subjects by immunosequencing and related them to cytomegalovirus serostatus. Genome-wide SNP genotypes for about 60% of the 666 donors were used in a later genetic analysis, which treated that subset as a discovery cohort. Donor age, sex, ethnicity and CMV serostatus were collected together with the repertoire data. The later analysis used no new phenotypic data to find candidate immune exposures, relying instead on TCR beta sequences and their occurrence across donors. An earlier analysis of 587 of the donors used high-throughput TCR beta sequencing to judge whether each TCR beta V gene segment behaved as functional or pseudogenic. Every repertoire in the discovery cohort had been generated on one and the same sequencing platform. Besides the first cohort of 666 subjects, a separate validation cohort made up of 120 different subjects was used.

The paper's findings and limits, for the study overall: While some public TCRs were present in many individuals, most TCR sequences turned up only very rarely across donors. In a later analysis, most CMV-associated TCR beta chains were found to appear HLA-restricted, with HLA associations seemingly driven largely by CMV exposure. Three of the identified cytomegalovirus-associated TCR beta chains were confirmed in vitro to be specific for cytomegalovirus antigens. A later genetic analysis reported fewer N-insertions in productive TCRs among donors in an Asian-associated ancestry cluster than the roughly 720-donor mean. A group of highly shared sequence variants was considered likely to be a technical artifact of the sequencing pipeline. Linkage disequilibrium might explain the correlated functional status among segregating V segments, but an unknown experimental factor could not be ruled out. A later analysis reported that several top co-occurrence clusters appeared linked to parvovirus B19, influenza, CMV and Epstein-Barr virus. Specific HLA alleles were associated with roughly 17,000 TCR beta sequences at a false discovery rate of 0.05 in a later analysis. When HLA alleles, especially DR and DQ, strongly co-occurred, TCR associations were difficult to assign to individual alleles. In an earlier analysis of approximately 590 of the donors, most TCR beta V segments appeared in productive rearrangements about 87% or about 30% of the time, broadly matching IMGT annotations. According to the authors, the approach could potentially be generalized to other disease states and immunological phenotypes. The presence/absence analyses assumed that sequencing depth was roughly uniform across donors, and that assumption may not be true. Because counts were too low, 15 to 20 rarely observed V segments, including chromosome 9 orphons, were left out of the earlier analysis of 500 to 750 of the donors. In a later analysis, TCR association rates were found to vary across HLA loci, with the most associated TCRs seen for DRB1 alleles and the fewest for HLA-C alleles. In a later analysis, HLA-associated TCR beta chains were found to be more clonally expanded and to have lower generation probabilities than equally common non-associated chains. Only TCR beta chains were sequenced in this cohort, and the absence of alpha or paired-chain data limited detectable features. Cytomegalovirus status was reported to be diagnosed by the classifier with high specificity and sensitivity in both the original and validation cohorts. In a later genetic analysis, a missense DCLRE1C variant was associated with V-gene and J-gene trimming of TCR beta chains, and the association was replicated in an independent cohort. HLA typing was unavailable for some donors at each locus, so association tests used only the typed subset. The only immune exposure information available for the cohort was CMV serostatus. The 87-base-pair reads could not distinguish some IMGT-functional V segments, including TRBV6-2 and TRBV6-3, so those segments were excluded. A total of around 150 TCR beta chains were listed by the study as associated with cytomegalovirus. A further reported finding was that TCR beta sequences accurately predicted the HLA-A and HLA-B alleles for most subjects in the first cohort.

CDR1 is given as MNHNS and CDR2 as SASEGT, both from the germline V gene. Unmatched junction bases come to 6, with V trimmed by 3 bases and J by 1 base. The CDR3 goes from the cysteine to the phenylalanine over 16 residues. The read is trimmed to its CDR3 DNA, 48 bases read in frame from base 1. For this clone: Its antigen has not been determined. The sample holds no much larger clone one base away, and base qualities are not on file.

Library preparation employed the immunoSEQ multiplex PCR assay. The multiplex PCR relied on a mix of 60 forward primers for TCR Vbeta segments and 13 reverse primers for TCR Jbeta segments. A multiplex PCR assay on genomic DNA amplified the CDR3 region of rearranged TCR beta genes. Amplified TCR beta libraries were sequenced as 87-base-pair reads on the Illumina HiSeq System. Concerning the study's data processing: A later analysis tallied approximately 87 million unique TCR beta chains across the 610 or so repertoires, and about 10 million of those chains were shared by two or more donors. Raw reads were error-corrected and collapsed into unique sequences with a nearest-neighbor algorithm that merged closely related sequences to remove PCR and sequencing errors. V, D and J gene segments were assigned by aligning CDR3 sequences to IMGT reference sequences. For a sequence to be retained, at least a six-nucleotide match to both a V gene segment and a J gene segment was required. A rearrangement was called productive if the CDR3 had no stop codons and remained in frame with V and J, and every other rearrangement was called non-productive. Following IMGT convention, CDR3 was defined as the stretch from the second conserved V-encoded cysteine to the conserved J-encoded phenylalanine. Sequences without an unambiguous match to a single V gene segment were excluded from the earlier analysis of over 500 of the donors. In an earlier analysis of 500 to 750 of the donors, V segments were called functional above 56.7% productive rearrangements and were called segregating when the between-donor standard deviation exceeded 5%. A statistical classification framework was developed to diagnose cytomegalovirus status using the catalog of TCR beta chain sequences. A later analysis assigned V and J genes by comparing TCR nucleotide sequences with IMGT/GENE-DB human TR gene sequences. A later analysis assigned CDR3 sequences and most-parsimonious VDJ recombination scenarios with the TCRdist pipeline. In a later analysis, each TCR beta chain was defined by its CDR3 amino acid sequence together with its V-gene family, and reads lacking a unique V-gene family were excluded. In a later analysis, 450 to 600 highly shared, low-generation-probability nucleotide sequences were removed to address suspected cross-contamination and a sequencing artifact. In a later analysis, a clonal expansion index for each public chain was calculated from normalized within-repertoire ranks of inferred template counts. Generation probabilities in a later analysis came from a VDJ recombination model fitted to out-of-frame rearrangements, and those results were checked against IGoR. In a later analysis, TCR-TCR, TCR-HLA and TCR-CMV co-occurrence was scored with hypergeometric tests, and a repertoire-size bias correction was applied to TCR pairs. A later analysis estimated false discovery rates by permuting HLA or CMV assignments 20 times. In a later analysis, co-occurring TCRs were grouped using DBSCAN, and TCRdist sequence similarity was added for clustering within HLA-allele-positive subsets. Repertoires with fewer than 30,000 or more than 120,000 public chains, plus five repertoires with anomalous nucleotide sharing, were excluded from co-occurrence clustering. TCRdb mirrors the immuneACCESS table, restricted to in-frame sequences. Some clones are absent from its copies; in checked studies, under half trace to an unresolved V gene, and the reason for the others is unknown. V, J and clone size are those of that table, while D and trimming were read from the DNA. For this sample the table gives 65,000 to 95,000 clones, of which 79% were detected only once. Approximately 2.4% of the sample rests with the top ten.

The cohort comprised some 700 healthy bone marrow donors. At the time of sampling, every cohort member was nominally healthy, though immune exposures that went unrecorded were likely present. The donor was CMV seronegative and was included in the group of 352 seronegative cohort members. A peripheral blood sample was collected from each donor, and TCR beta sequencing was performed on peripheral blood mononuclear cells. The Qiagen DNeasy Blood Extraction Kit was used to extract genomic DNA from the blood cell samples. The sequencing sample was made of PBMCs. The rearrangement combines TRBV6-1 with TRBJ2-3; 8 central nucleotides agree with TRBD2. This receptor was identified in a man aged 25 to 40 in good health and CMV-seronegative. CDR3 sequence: CASSDRSGSGTDTQYF. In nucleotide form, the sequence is TGTGCCAGCAGTGATAGAAGCGGGAGTGGCACAGATACGCAGTATTTT.